This T cell receptor beta chain stems from a study of T-cell reconstitution after alpha-beta-depleted transplantation in children. Study-level results: Several hundred expanded graft clones reportedly gave rise to the alpha-beta T cells present about two months after transplant. T-cell counts and diversity were attributed mostly to newly produced T cells one year after transplant.

This CDR3 comprises 15 residues. Trimming left V 3 bases short and J 3 bases short, with 11 bases between. Germline CDR1 is WSHSY and CDR2 is SAAADI. Preparation of the TCRbeta library was carried out with unique molecular identifiers. Each CDR3 protein gets one entry after TCRdb re-called the PCR reads with MiXCR. The sample gives 80,000 to 100,000 distinct CDR3 sequences, 20% to 30% of which show up once; 20% to 25% is in the top ten. In its sample, this clonotype was seen a few times. Its target is unknown. The source was PBMCs, collected before TCRalphabeta/CD19-depleted stem cell transplant. This chain links TRBV10-2 with TRBJ1-4; a weak D match, TRBD1 (6 bases). This clonotype was sampled from a boy aged 2 to 10 with acute lymphoblastic leukemia, due to receive a stem cell transplant. In DNA form, the CDR3 reads TGCGCCAGCAGTGAAACGACAGGCTCTAATGAAAAACTGTTTTTT. It encodes CASSETTGSNEKLFF.